A single sample gave rise to the 17 T cell receptor beta chains below, sequenced in a study of response to subunit inactivated influenza vaccine (dated by TCRdb to between 2017 and 2018). Library method: RT-PCR. The reads were generated on an Illumina HiSeq 2500. TCRdb reran the public reads through fastp at Q25 and MiXCR, keeping productive beta chains. Each CDR3 protein gets just one entry, which takes the most common genes and DNA from the rows behind it. A total of roughly 500,000 distinct CDR3 sequences appear in this sample, approximately 20% of them only once. The top ten clones comprise 2.8% of the sample. The data were also submitted as part of a second study, on T cells expressing NK-cell markers. Taken from the second paper: TCR beta cDNA libraries were made by 5'RACE template switching that added a universal primer site and unique molecular identifiers.

This material consisted of CD4+ T cells sorted from PBMCs, taken approximately 13 days after vaccination. These TCRs come from a man aged 50-59 years who received an inactivated influenza vaccine. Donor details come from another sample of the same person, matched by shared clones.

This clonotype was picked up many times. The CDR3 DNA follows: TGCAGCGTCGTGGGGCAGACCACAGATACGCAGTATTTT. Translated: CSVVGQTTDTQYF. The chain couples TRBV29-1 to TRBJ2-3; D is possibly TRBD1 (5 bases). The germline V gene encodes CDR1 SQVTM and CDR2 ANQGSEA. There are 13 residues in the CDR3. The ends were cut back, 6 bases at V and 2 bases at J, with 12 bases in the middle.

The rearrangement links TRBV28 to TRBJ1-5; no definite D call. The CDR3 runs to 13 residues. Germline V gives CDR1 MDHEN, CDR2 SYDVKM. With 10 bases removed from V and 1 base from J, the gap between germline ends came to 11 bases. CDR3 loop: CATQMGSNQPQHF. The CDR3, as DNA: TGTGCCACACAAATGGGGAGCAATCAGCCCCAGCATTTT. The complete variable domain, with remaining parts taken from reference TRBV28 and TRBJ1-5, reads DVKVTQSSRYLVKRTGEKVFLECVQDMDHENMFWYRQDPGLGLRLIYFSYDVKMKEKGDIPEGYSVSREKKERFSLILESASTNQTSMYLCATQMGSNQPQHFGDGTRLSIL.

This clonotype has just a few counts. V usage is TRBV12-3 or TRBV12-4 and J usage is TRBJ2-7, with D perhaps matching TRBD1 or TRBD2 (5 bases each). The CDR3 sequence is 12 residues long. Trimming took 9 bases from V and 6 from J, leaving 15 bases between them. The CDR3 protein is CASGGPGTEQYF. The CDR3 DNA is TGTGCCAGTGGTGGCCCGGGGACCGAGCAGTACTTC.

The CDR3 protein is CASSVEPASSEQYF. In DNA, the CDR3 is TGTGCCAGCAGCGTAGAACCCGCTAGCTCCGAGCAGTACTTC. This chain joins TRBV9 and TRBJ2-7, with a weak D call TRBD2 (5 bases). V was cut by 0 bases and J by 6 bases, with 13 bases left in between. This CDR3 is built from 14 residues. Germline V gene data show CDR1 as SGDLS and CDR2 as YYNGEE.

This clonotype showed up just a few times. The genes are TRBV11-2 and TRBJ2-5; 12 bases agree with TRBD2. CDR3 length equals 17 residues. CDR1 is SGHAT and CDR2 is FQNNGV in the germline V gene. Unmatched junction bases numbered 17, after V lost 10 bases and J lost 5 bases. The CDR3 nucleotides are TGTGCCACAGCCCTAGCGGGGGGGCGGAACCGTTTTGAGACCCAGTACTTC. Amino acids: CATALAGGRNRFETQYF.

This chain links TRBV24-1 with TRBJ2-7; the D is unclear. This CDR3 has 14 residues. Germline V gene lookup returns CDR1 KGHDR and CDR2 SFDVKD. The V end lost 4 bases, the J end lost 2 bases, and 11 bases lay between the germline ends. CDR3 sequence (DNA): TGTGCCACCAGTGAAGACGGACCGCCCTACGAGCAGTACTTC. Amino acids: CATSEDGPPYEQYF.

This clonotype was picked up many times. The J gene is TRBJ2-7, the V gene TRBV12-3 or TRBV12-4; a possible D gene is TRBD1 (5 bases). V lost 1 base and J 1 base, leaving 11 bases between the germline ends. This CDR3 has 15 residues. In nucleotides, the CDR3 is TGTGCCAGCAGTTTAGTGGGGCCAGGGTCCTACGAGCAGTACTTC. Its translation: CASSLVGPGSYEQYF.

CDR3 sequence reads: CASSEGQATYYGYTF. In nucleotides, the CDR3 is TGTGCCAGCAGTGAAGGGCAGGCGACTTACTATGGCTACACCTTC. The V gene is TRBV6-1, the J gene TRBJ1-2, with unresolved D. Germline CDR1 reads MNHNS; CDR2 reads SASEGT. V dropped 1 base and J dropped 3 bases, with 12 bases sitting between them. The CDR3 has 15 amino acids.

This clonotype was recorded many times. The chain joins TRBV14 to TRBJ1-2; unclear D gene. This CDR3 has 14 residues. Germline CDR1 is SGHDN and CDR2 is FVKESK. Trimming removed 5 bases at V and 7 bases at J, with 17 bases between. CDR3 protein: CASSGRGRGSGYTF. The DNA of the CDR3 is TGTGCCAGCAGCGGACGGGGTAGAGGTAGTGGCTACACCTTC.

The V call is TRBV9, the J call TRBJ2-1; 8 nucleotides agree with TRBD2. The CDR3 runs 17 residues. Germline CDR1 and CDR2: SGDLS and YYNGEE. Trimming at V came to 0 bases and at J to 6 bases, leaving 11 bases not matched to a gene. The CDR3 loop is CASSVAKREWWANEQFF. In DNA form, the CDR3 reads TGTGCCAGCAGCGTAGCGAAGCGGGAGTGGTGGGCCAATGAGCAGTTCTTC. Full variable domain (missing parts from reference TRBV9 and TRBJ2-1): DSGVTQTPKHLITATGQRVTLRCSPRSGDLSVYWYQQSLDQGLQFLIQYYNGEERAKGNILERFSAQQFPDLHSELNLSSLELGDSALYFCASSVAKREWWANEQFFGPGTRLTVL.

This clonotype was counted many times. At one of its ends the junction is not consistent with the germline gene, which may arise from a read error. V gene TRBV5-1 combines with J gene TRBJ2-5; 9 bases fit TRBD1. Germline V gives CDR1 SGHRS, CDR2 YFSETQ. The CDR3 has 14 amino acids. CDR3 in DNA: TGTGCCAGCAGCTTGGGACAGGGAGGAGAGACCCAGTACTTC. Protein product: CASSLGQGGETQYF.

This clonotype has a handful of counts. This chain connects TRBV5-4 to TRBJ2-2; D unclear. Germline-derived CDR1 and CDR2 are SGHNT and YYREEE (reference sequence). Trimming shortened V by 3 bases and J by 4 bases, and 13 bases separated the two germline ends. The CDR3 extends over 15 amino acids. The CDR3 nucleotides read TGTGCCAGCAGCTCACCCCTTGACGGCACCGGGGAGCTGTTTTTT. Encoded protein: CASSSPLDGTGELFF. The full variable domain, in which reference TRBV5-4 and TRBJ2-2 provide the parts outside the CDR3, is ETGVTQSPTHLIKTRGQQVTLRCSSQSGHNTVSWYQQALGQGPQFIFQYYREEENGRGNFPPRFSGLQFPNYSSELNVNALELDDSALYLCASSSPLDGTGELFFGEGSRLTVL.

Only a few counts were recorded for this clonotype. The chain carries TRBV2 and TRBJ2-6; D is ambiguous. Germline assignment: CDR1 SNHLY and CDR2 FYNNEI. The germline V and J ends were trimmed by 2 bases and 7 bases, with 9 bases remaining between them. CDR3 length: 14 amino acids. Here the CDR3 DNA reads TGTGCCAGCAGTGAAATGGGGTCCGCCAACGTCCTGACTTTC. Protein: CASSEMGSANVLTF. Supplemented by reference TRBV2 and TRBJ2-6, the full variable domain reads EPEVTQTPSHQVTQMGQEVILRCVPISNHLYFYWYRQILGQKVEFLVSFYNNEISEKSEIFDDQFSVERPDGSNFTLKIRSTKLEDSAMYFCASSEMGSANVLTFGAGSRLTVL.

The V and J genes are TRBV6-5 and TRBJ1-6; no definite D call. The germline V and J ends were trimmed by 0 bases and 7 bases, with 13 bases remaining between them. The germline gives CDR1 MNHEY, CDR2 SVGAGI. The CDR3 extends over 16 amino acids. CDR3 nucleotide sequence: TGTGCCAGCAGTTACTCGGGAACGGGGTGGAATTCACCCCTCCACTTT. Translated, it gives CASSYSGTGWNSPLHF.

The chain is built from TRBV28 and TRBJ2-5; D call uncertain. CDR3 length: 14 amino acids. CDR1 and CDR2 from the germline V gene are MDHEN and SYDVKM. Trimming stripped 6 bases from V and 5 bases from J, with 16 bases between. The CDR3 sequence: CASSRSSAPETQYF. In DNA form, the CDR3 reads TGTGCCAGCAGCCGATCATCGGCCCCGGAGACCCAGTACTTC.

This clonotype was seen more than once but under ten times. The chain is built from TRBV12-3 or TRBV12-4 and TRBJ2-1, with TRBD1 matching 9 bases. V shed 7 bases, J shed 7 bases, and the junction held 8 bases outside the gene matches. This CDR3 contains 14 residues. CDR3 loop: CASTGTGTLNEQFF. Here the CDR3 DNA reads TGTGCCAGCACCGGGACAGGGACCTTGAATGAGCAGTTCTTC.

The V call is TRBV3-1, the J call TRBJ2-2; a weak D match, TRBD1 (6 bases). CDR1 and CDR2 (germline): LGHDT, YNNKEL (reference sequence). The CDR3 is 16 residues long. Trimming removed 2 bases from V and 6 bases from J, with 16 bases in between. CDR3 sequence: CASSQTGTRLSGELFF. Here the CDR3 DNA reads TGTGCCAGCAGCCAAACCGGGACACGGCTTTCCGGGGAGCTGTTTTTT.